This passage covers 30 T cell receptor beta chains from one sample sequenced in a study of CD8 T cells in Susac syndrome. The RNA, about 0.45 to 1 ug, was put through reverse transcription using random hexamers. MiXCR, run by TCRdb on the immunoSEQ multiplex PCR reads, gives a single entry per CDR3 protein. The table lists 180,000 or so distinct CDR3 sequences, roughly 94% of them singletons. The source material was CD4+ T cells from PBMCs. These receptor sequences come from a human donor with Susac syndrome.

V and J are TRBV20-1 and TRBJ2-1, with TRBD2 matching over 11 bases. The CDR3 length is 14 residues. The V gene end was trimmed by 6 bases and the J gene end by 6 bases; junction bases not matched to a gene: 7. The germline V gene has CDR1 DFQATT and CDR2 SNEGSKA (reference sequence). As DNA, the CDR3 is TGCAGTGCGCCCGGGACTAGCGGAGGCAATGAGCAGTTCTTC. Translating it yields CSAPGTSGGNEQFF.

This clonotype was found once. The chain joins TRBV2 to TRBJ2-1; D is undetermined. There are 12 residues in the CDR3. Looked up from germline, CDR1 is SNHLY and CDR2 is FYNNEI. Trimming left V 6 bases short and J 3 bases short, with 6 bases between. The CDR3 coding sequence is TGTGCCAGCAGAGACCTCTACAATGAGCAGTTCTTC. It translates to CASRDLYNEQFF. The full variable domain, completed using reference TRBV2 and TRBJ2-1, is EPEVTQTPSHQVTQMGQEVILRCVPISNHLYFYWYRQILGQKVEFLVSFYNNEISEKSEIFDDQFSVERPDGSNFTLKIRSTKLEDSAMYFCASRDLYNEQFFGPGTRLTVL.

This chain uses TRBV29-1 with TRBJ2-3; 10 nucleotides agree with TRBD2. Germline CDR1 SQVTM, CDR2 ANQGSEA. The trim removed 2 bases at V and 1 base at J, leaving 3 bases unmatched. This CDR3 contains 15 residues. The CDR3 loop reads CSVELAGVGTDTQYF. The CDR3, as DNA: TGCAGCGTTGAACTAGCGGGAGTCGGCACAGATACGCAGTATTTT.

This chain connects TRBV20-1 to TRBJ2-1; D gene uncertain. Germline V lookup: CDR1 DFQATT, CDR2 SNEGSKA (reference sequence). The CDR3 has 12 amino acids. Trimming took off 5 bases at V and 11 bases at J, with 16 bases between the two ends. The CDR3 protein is CSASLRVRQQFF. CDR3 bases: TGCAGTGCTTCTCTGCGTGTTAGGCAGCAGTTCTTC.

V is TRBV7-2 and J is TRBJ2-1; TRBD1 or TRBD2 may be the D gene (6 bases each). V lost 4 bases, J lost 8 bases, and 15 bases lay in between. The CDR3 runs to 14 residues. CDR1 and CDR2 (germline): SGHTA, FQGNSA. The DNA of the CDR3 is TGTGCCAGCAGCTCCGCTGGGGGCGGGGATGAGCAGTTCTTC. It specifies CASSSAGGGDEQFF.

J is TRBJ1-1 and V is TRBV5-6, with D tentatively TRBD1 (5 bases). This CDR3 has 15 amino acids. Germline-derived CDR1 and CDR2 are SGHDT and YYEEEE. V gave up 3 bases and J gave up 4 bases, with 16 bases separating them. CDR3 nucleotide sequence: TGTGCCAGCAGCTGGGGGATGTCGAAGGGCACTGAAGCTTTCTTT. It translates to CASSWGMSKGTEAFF.

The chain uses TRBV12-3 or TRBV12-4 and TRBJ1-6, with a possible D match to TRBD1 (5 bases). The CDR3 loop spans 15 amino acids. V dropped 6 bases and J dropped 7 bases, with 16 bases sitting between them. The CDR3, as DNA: TGTGCCAGCAGCATATCCGGGACGAGAAATTCACCCCTCCACTTT. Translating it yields CASSISGTRNSPLHF.

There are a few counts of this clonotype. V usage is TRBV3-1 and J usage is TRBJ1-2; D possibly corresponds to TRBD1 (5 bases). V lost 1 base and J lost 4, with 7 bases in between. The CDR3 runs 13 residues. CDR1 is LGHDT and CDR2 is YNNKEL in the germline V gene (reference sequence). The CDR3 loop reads CASSQVGGYGYTF. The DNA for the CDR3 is TGTGCCAGCAGCCAAGTGGGGGGCTATGGCTACACCTTC.

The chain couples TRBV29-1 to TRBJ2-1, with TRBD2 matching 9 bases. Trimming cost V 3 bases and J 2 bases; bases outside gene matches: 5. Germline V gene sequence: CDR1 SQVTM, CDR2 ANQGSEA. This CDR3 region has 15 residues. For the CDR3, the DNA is TGCAGCGTTGAGGCGGGAGGGGGGCCCTACAATGAGCAGTTCTTC. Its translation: CSVEAGGGPYNEQFF.

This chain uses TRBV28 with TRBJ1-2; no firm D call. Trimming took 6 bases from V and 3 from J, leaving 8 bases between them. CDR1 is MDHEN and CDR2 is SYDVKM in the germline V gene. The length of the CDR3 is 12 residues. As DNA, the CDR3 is TGTGCCAGCAGAATGACTGACTATGGCTACACCTTC. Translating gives CASRMTDYGYTF.

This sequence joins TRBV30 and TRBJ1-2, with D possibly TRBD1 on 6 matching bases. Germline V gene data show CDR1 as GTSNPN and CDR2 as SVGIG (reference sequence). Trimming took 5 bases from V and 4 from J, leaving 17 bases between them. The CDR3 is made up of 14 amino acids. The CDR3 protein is CAWGGADRVYGYTF. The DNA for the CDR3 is TGTGCCTGGGGGGGGGCTGATCGGGTCTATGGCTACACCTTC.

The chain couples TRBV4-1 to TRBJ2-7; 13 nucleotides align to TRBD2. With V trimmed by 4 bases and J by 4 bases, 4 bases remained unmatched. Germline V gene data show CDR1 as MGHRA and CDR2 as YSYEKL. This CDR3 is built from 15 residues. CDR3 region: CASSPTSGGAYEQYF. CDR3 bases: TGCGCCAGCAGCCCTACTAGCGGGGGGGCGTACGAGCAGTACTTC.

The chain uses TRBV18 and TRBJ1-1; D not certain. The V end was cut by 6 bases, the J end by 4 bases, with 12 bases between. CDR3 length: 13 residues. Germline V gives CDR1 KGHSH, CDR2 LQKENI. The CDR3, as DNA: TGTGCCAGCTCCCCGAATCGGCGCACTGAAGCTTTCTTT. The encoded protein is CASSPNRRTEAFF.

The CDR3 bases are TGTGCCAGCAGCCGGGACGATTCCTACGAGCAGTACTTC. This encodes CASSRDDSYEQYF. The chain recombines TRBV11-1 with TRBJ2-7, with D possibly being TRBD1 or TRBD2 (5 bases each). The CDR3 is 13 residues long. The germline gives CDR1 SGHAT, CDR2 FQDESV (reference sequence). Trimming took 5 bases from V and 1 from J, leaving 9 bases between them.

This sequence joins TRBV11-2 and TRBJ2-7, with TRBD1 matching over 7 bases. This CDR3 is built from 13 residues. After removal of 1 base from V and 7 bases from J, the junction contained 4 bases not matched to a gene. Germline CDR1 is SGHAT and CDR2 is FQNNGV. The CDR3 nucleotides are TGTGCCAGCAGCTTAGGGACAGGCCAGGAGCAGTACTTC. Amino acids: CASSLGTGQEQYF. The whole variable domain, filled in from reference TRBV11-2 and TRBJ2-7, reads EAGVAQSPRYKIIEKRQSVAFWCNPISGHATLYWYQQILGQGPKLLIQFQNNGVVDDSQLPKDRFSAERLKGVDSTLKIQPAKLEDSAVYLCASSLGTGQEQYFGPGTRLTVT.

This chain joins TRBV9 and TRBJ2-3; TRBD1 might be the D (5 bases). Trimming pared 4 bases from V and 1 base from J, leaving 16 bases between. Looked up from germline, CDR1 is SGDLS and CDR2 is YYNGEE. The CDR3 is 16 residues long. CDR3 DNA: TGTGCCAGCAGCAGAGAGGTGGGGCTGGGCACAGATACGCAGTATTTT. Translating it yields CASSREVGLGTDTQYF.

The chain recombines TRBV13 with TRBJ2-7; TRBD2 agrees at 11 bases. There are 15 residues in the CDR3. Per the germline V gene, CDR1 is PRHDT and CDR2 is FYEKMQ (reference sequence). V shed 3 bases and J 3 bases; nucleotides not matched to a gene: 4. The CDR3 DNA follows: TGTGCCAGCAGCTTCCTAGCGGGAGGTAACTACGAGCAGTACTTC. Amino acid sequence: CASSFLAGGNYEQYF. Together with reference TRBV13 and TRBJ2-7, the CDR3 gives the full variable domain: AAGVIQSPRHLIKEKRETATLKCYPIPRHDTVYWYQQGPGQDPQFLISFYEKMQSDKGSIPDRFSAQQFSDYHSELNMSSLELGDSALYFCASSFLAGGNYEQYFGPGTRLTVT.

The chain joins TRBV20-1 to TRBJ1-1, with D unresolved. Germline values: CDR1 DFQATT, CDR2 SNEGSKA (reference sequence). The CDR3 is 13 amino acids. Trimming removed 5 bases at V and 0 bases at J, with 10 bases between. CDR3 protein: CSASRTVNTEAFF. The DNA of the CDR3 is TGCAGTGCTTCCCGGACGGTGAACACTGAAGCTTTCTTT.

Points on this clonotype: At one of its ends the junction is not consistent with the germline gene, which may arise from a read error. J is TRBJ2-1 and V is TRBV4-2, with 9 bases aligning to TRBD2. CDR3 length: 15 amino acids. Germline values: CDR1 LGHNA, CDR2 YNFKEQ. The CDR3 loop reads CASSPQGLATVEQLF. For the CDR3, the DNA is TGTGCCAGCAGTCCCCAGGGACTAGCAACCGTCGAGCAGCTCTTC.

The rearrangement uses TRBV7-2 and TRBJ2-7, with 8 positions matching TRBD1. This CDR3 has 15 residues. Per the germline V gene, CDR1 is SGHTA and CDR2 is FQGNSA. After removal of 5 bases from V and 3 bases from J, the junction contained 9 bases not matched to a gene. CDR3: CASSPHGQGSYEQYF. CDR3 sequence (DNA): TGTGCCAGCAGCCCTCACGGACAGGGCAGCTACGAGCAGTACTTC.

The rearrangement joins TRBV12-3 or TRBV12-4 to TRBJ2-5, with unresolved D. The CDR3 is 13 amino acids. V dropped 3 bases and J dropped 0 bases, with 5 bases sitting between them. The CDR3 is CASSFEYQETQYF. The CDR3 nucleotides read TGTGCCAGCAGTTTCGAGTACCAAGAGACCCAGTACTTC.

The CDR3 protein is CASSFDLTGDYGYTF. CDR3 DNA sequence: TGTGCCAGCAGTTTCGACCTGACAGGGGACTATGGCTACACCTTC. V and J are TRBV28 and TRBJ1-2; 8 bases agree with TRBD1. CDR1 and CDR2 (germline): MDHEN, SYDVKM. J was trimmed by 3 bases and V by 3 bases; bases with no gene match: 6. The CDR3 length is 15 residues.

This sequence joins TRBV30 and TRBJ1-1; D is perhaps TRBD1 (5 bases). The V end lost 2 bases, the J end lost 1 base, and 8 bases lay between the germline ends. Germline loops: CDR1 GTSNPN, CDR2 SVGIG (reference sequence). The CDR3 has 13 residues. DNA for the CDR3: TGTGCCTGGAGTCTGCAGGGGAACACTGAAGCTTTCTTT. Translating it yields CAWSLQGNTEAFF.

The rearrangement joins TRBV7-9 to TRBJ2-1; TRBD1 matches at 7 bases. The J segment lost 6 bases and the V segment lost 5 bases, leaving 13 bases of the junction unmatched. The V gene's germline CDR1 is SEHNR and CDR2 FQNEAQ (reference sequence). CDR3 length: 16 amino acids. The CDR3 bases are TGTGCCAGCAGCGGCGACAGGGAACGACGTACCAATGAGCAGTTCTTC. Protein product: CASSGDRERRTNEQFF.

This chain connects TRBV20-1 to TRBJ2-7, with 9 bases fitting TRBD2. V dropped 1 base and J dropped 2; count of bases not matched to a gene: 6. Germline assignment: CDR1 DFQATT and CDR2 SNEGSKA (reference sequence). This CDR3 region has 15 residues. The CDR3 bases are TGCAGTGCTAGAGCCCCAAGCGGGGGGCCCTACGAGCAGTACTTC. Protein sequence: CSARAPSGGPYEQYF.

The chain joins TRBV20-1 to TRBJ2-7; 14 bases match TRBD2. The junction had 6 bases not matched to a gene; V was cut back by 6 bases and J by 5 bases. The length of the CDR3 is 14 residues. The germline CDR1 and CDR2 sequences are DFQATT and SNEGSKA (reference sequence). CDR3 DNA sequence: TGCAGTGCAAGGACTAGCGGGAGGTTCGACGAGCAGTACTTC. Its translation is CSARTSGRFDEQYF.

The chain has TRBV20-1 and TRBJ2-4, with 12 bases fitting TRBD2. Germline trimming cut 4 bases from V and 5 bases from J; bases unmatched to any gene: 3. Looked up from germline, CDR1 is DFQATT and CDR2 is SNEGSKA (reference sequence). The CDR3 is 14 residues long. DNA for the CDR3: TGCAGTGCTACTAGCGGGAGGGCCGAAAACATTCAGTACTTC. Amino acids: CSATSGRAENIQYF.

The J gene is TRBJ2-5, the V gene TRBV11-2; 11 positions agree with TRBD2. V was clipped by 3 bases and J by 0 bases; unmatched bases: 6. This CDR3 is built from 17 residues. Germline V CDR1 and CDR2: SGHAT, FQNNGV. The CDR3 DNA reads TGTGCCAGCAGCTTTACGGGACTAGCGGTTTACCAAGAGACCCAGTACTTC. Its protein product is CASSFTGLAVYQETQYF.

The CDR3 is CASSAGSEAFF. The CDR3 nucleotides read TGTGCCAGCAGTGCAGGGTCTGAAGCTTTCTTT. The chain has TRBV2 and TRBJ1-1; D might be TRBD1 (5 bases). Per germline, CDR1 SNHLY and CDR2 FYNNEI. V lost 4 bases, J lost 6 bases, and 6 bases lay in between. This CDR3 comprises 11 residues.

This CDR3 reads CASSTELANVLTF. The CDR3 nucleotides read TGTGCCAGTAGTACGGAACTAGCCAACGTCCTGACTTTC. This chain joins TRBV19 and TRBJ2-6; D unresolved. Trimming cost V 4 bases and J 7 bases, with 8 bases left between them. Germline CDR1 and CDR2: LNHDA and SQIVND (reference sequence). CDR3 length equals 13 residues. Full variable domain (missing parts from reference TRBV19 and TRBJ2-6): DGGITQSPKYLFRKEGQNVTLSCEQNLNHDAMYWYRQDPGQGLRLIYYSQIVNDFQKGDIAEGYSVSREKKESFPLTVTSAQKNPTAFYLCASSTELANVLTFGAGSRLTVL.